The 9 T cell receptor beta chains listed next were all sequenced from one sample in a study of blood T cell repertoires in COVID-19. Assay: immunoSEQ multiplex PCR; the TCRdb copy retains only in-frame clones and omits some. The table records 43,000 or so clones, roughly 86% of them present only once. Sequenced sample: peripheral blood. The receptors shown here come from a man aged 60 to 75 with active or convalescent COVID-19.

Relative to its sample, this clone is medium-sized. This chain links TRBV7-9 with TRBJ2-3; weak D call: TRBD1 (6 bases). In germline, CDR1 is SEHNR, CDR2 FQNEAQ (reference sequence). Trimming shortened V by 2 bases and J by 1 base, and 10 bases separated the two germline ends. This CDR3 has 15 amino acids. This CDR3 is CASSLTNRGTDTQYF. CDR3 DNA sequence: TGTGCCAGCAGCTTAACCAACAGGGGCACAGATACGCAGTATTTT.

V gene TRBV7-2 combines with J gene TRBJ1-5; D unresolved. This CDR3 spans 13 amino acids. Trimming cost V 6 bases and J 6 bases, with 12 bases left between them. Germline V gives CDR1 SGHTA, CDR2 FQGNSA. CDR3 residues: CASSLVAGQPQHF. The DNA of the CDR3 is TGTGCCAGCAGTCTCGTAGCGGGTCAGCCCCAGCATTTT.

This clone has a single count. The chain couples TRBV2 to TRBJ1-3; 7 nucleotides match TRBD1. The CDR3 spans 15 residues. The V segment lost 4 bases and the J segment 2 bases; nucleotides outside the gene matches: 5. CDR1 is SNHLY, CDR2 FYNNEI, per germline. CDR3 in amino acids: CASSASRGAGNTIYF. The CDR3 nucleotides read TGTGCCAGCAGTGCCAGCAGGGGGGCTGGAAACACCATATATTTT. Using reference TRBV2 and TRBJ1-3 for the parts outside the CDR3, the full variable domain is EPEVTQTPSHQVTQMGQEVILRCVPISNHLYFYWYRQILGQKVEFLVSFYNNEISEKSEIFDDQFSVERPDGSNFTLKIRSTKLEDSAMYFCASSASRGAGNTIYFGEGSWLTVV.

The chain carries TRBV7-9 and TRBJ2-3; 10 bases line up with TRBD2. After removal of 7 bases from V and 2 bases from J, the junction contained 3 bases not matched to a gene. CDR3 length: 14 residues. The germline CDR1 and CDR2 sequences are SEHNR and FQNEAQ (reference sequence). The CDR3 loop reads CASISGGSTDTQYF. The DNA of the CDR3 is TGTGCCAGCATTAGCGGGGGGTCCACAGATACGCAGTATTTT. The full variable domain, with the rest looked up from reference TRBV7-9 and TRBJ2-3, is DTGVSQNPRHKITKRGQNVTFRCDPISEHNRLYWYRQTLGQGPEFLTYFQNEAQLEKSRLLSDRFSAERPKGSFSTLEIQRTEQGDSAMYLCASISGGSTDTQYFGPGTRLTVL.

The chain uses TRBV20-1 and TRBJ2-3; 7 nucleotides line up with TRBD2. Germline values: CDR1 DFQATT, CDR2 SNEGSKA (reference sequence). The CDR3 has 15 amino acids. Germline trimming cut 3 bases from V and 3 bases from J; bases unmatched to any gene: 9. The CDR3 reads CSASSSGGGTDTQYF. The CDR3 coding sequence is TGCAGTGCTAGTTCCTCGGGGGGAGGTACAGATACGCAGTATTTT.

The chain links TRBV5-1 to TRBJ1-1; TRBD1 aligns across 7 bases. Trimming at V came to 4 bases and at J to 0 bases, leaving 6 bases not matched to a gene. Germline V gives CDR1 SGHRS, CDR2 YFSETQ. The CDR3 totals 15 residues. The CDR3 DNA reads TGCGCCAGCAGCCAAGGGGGCCTCCTGAACACTGAAGCTTTCTTT. Translation gives CASSQGGLLNTEAFF.

The genes are TRBV19 and TRBJ2-2; the D is unclear. Trimming removed 3 bases from V and 0 bases from J, with 2 bases in between. This CDR3 is 13 amino acids long. Germline lookup yields CDR1 LNHDA and CDR2 SQIVND (reference sequence). The CDR3 loop reads CASSIANTGELFF. DNA of the CDR3: TGTGCCAGTAGTATCGCGAACACCGGGGAGCTGTTTTTT.

The chain joins TRBV5-1 to TRBJ2-3; 10 nucleotides line up with TRBD2. The V and J ends lost 4 bases and 7 bases, in that order; junction bases with no gene match: 15. CDR1 and CDR2 (germline): SGHRS, YFSETQ. The CDR3 extends over 17 amino acids. DNA of the CDR3: TGCGCCAGCAGCCCCCGGGGAGGAGCGGGGGGGCATCATACGCAGTATTTT. It specifies CASSPRGGAGGHHTQYF.

The genes are TRBV7-3 and TRBJ2-2; 8 bases align to TRBD1. After removal of 4 bases from V and 5 bases from J, the junction contained 6 bases not matched to a gene. Germline assignment: CDR1 SGHTA and CDR2 FQGTGA. The CDR3 extends over 15 amino acids. The CDR3 is CASSSGQGRTGELFF. DNA of the CDR3: TGTGCCAGCAGCTCCGGACAGGGTCGGACCGGGGAGCTGTTTTTT.